Listed here are 28 T cell receptor beta chains from one sample, sequenced in a study of regulatory T cells in long-lasting Graves disease. For TCR beta, libraries came from iRepertoire HTBI primers and Arm-PCR of CDR3 regions. TCRdb processed the multiplex PCR reads anew with MiXCR; each CDR3 protein has one entry. Of approximately 460,000 distinct CDR3 sequences in the sample, about 15% were seen once. The time point: newly diagnosed GD, antithyroid drugs for less than 3 months. Preparation of the TCR library used RNA extracted from PBMCs. The same specimen was also included in a second study, on T cells in Graves' hyperthyroidism and ophthalmopathy.

Sample: peripheral blood mononuclear cells (PBMCs), taken at new diagnosis, from a patient treated with antithyroid drugs. These TCRs come from a woman in her twenties or thirties with Graves disease.

Only a few counts were recorded for this clonotype. CDR3 loop: CASSQRGIEAFF. As DNA, the CDR3 is TGTGCCAGCAGTCAGAGAGGGATTGAAGCTTTCTTT. The V call is TRBV28, the J call TRBJ1-1; D uncertain. Germline V CDR1 and CDR2: MDHEN, SYDVKM. V lost 5 bases and J 7 bases, leaving 11 bases between the germline ends. This CDR3 is built from 12 residues.

There are a few counts of this clonotype. One base away lies a much larger clone, so this may be a sequencing read error. This chain connects TRBV12-3 or TRBV12-4 to TRBJ1-2; 7 bases match TRBD1. There are 14 residues in the CDR3. V was clipped by 3 bases and J by 7 bases; unmatched bases: 8. The CDR3 DNA is TGTGCCAGCAGTTTGAGCAGGGGGAAGGGTGGCTACACCTTC. This codes for CASSLSRGKGGYTF.

This clonotype was recorded a few times. This chain links TRBV24-1 with TRBJ2-3, with 8 positions matching TRBD2. V shed 5 bases and J 4 bases; nucleotides not matched to a gene: 7. Germline CDR1 is KGHDR and CDR2 is SFDVKD. There are 15 residues in the CDR3. CDR3 in amino acids: CATSGLAGPSDTQYF. DNA for the CDR3: TGTGCCACCAGTGGCCTAGCGGGCCCCTCAGATACGCAGTATTTT.

Ten or more counts support this clonotype. The chain employs TRBV7-2 and TRBJ2-7; TRBD2 aligns across 8 bases. Germline loops: CDR1 SGHTA, CDR2 FQGNSA. V trimming: 5 bases; J trimming: 2 bases; junction bases outside the gene matches: 11. CDR3 length equals 16 residues. Here the CDR3 reads CASSPTGTSGAYEQYF. CDR3 coding DNA: TGTGCCAGCAGCCCGACCGGGACTAGTGGGGCCTACGAGCAGTACTTC.

This clonotype was detected only a few times. V and J are TRBV3-1 and TRBJ2-2, with D possibly being TRBD1 (6 bases). The CDR3 loop spans 16 amino acids. The V and J ends lost 1 base and 2 bases respectively, with 11 bases between them. Germline assignment: CDR1 LGHDT and CDR2 YNNKEL (reference sequence). This CDR3 reads CASSQGPGDNTGELFF. CDR3 DNA sequence: TGTGCCAGCAGCCAAGGTCCAGGGGACAACACCGGGGAGCTGTTTTTT.

The gene calls are TRBV12-3 or TRBV12-4 and TRBJ2-1, with D possibly matching TRBD2 (6 bases). Trimming removed 2 bases at V and 2 bases at J, with 10 bases between. The CDR3 consists of 15 residues. Here the CDR3 reads CASSLSGVPYNEQFF. The CDR3 DNA follows: TGTGCCAGCAGTTTATCGGGGGTGCCCTACAATGAGCAGTTCTTC.

This clonotype was detected a few times. The chain links TRBV10-1 to TRBJ2-1; unclear D gene. The CDR3 consists of 14 residues. V lost 1 base and J 8 bases, leaving 12 bases between the germline ends. Germline-derived CDR1 and CDR2 are WNHNN and SYGVQD (reference sequence). CDR3 sequence (DNA): TGCGCCAGCAGTGAGTTTCGTATCGGCGATGAGCAGTTCTTC. It codes for CASSEFRIGDEQFF.

This clonotype was counted ten times or more. The chain links TRBV7-2 to TRBJ2-7; possibly TRBD2 for D (5 bases). V was trimmed by 0 bases and J by 0 bases, leaving 6 bases between them. Germline V gene data show CDR1 as SGHTA and CDR2 as FQGNSA. This CDR3 spans 14 amino acids. The CDR3 protein is CASSLAGDSYEQYF. CDR3 in DNA: TGTGCCAGCAGCTTAGCGGGAGACTCCTACGAGCAGTACTTC.

The chain is built from TRBV6-1 and TRBJ2-1; 10 nucleotides align to TRBD1. J lost 1 base, V lost 8 bases, and 5 bases had no gene match. CDR3 length equals 15 residues. Germline V CDR1 and CDR2: MNHNS, SASEGT. The CDR3 protein is CASGGQGVSYNEQFF. For the CDR3, the DNA is TGTGCCAGCGGTGGACAGGGGGTATCCTACAATGAGCAGTTCTTC.

The chain links TRBV29-1 to TRBJ2-7, with D possibly matching TRBD1 (8 bases). V lost 7 bases and J lost 7, with 17 bases in between. There are 12 residues in the CDR3. Germline V gene data show CDR1 as SQVTM and CDR2 as ANQGSEA. The CDR3 region has the DNA TGCAGCGCCAGAGCACAGGGGGGGGAGCAGTACTTC. Protein: CSARAQGGEQYF.

A few counts support this clonotype. As DNA, the CDR3 is TGCGCCAGCAGCCGCTTGGGACTAGCGGGAACCCAAGAGACCCAGTACTTC. Protein product: CASSRLGLAGTQETQYF. The rearrangement links TRBV4-1 to TRBJ2-5, with 13 nucleotides matching TRBD2. This CDR3 is 17 amino acids long. Germline trimming cut 4 bases from V and 1 base from J; bases unmatched to any gene: 6. Germline loops: CDR1 MGHRA, CDR2 YSYEKL.

This clonotype appeared a single time. The chain joins TRBV12-3 or TRBV12-4 to TRBJ2-1; TRBD2 agrees at 10 bases. V lost 6 bases to trimming and J lost 5 bases; unmatched junction nucleotides: 7. CDR3 length: 15 residues. CDR3 sequence: CASRQGTSANNEQFF. The CDR3, as DNA: TGTGCCAGCAGGCAGGGGACTAGCGCTAACAATGAGCAGTTCTTC.

This clonotype turned up a few times. This sequence joins TRBV6-1 and TRBJ2-5; D perhaps matches TRBD1 (6 bases). The CDR3 runs to 16 residues. From germline, CDR1 is MNHNS and CDR2 SASEGT. V shed 6 bases and J shed 4 bases, with 21 bases lying between them. The CDR3 loop reads CASRTGGSGAGETQYF. For the CDR3, the DNA is TGTGCCAGCAGGACTGGAGGATCAGGGGCAGGAGAGACCCAGTACTTC.

This clonotype was seen many times. This chain uses TRBV7-9 with TRBJ2-5; D is undetermined. Germline lookup yields CDR1 SEHNR and CDR2 FQNEAQ (reference sequence). Trimming cost V 5 bases and J 3 bases, with 10 bases left between them. The CDR3 length is 13 residues. CDR3 amino acids: CASSGPEKETQYF. CDR3 sequence (DNA): TGTGCCAGCAGCGGGCCGGAGAAAGAGACCCAGTACTTC.

This clonotype appeared many times. V and J are TRBV7-9 and TRBJ1-1; 7 bases map to TRBD1. Germline values: CDR1 SEHNR, CDR2 FQNEAQ (reference sequence). Trimming cost V 2 bases and J 12 bases; bases outside gene matches: 12. The CDR3 runs 14 residues. The CDR3 protein is CASSLPTRGTATFF. The CDR3 DNA reads as TGTGCCAGCAGCTTACCGACGCGCGGGACAGCGACTTTCTTT.

This clonotype was seen at least ten times. V and J are TRBV3-1 and TRBJ1-2; TRBD1 matches 7 bases. Germline V gene data show CDR1 as LGHDT and CDR2 as YNNKEL (reference sequence). Trimming removed 3 bases from V and 8 bases from J; junction bases left unmatched: 6. CDR3 size: 13 residues. The CDR3 region has the DNA TGTGCCAGCAGCCAGAAGACAGGGCCGGGCTACACCTTC. This gives the protein CASSQKTGPGYTF.

This clonotype has at least ten counts. J is TRBJ2-7 and V is TRBV28; a possible D gene is TRBD2 (5 bases). The CDR3 extends over 15 amino acids. Germline V CDR1 and CDR2: MDHEN, SYDVKM. The V gene lost 7 bases and the J gene lost 0 bases, with 16 bases spanning the gap. The CDR3 region is CASIRLAGDSYEQYF. For the CDR3, the DNA is TGTGCCAGCATTCGCCTAGCTGGGGACTCCTACGAGCAGTACTTC.

This clonotype was recorded at least ten times. CDR3 amino acids: CASSVGAGAEDEQYF. The CDR3 DNA follows: TGTGCCAGCAGCGTAGGAGCGGGAGCGGAGGACGAGCAGTACTTC. V usage is TRBV9 and J usage is TRBJ2-7; TRBD2 matches 8 bases. This CDR3 has 15 residues. Germline V gene lookup returns CDR1 SGDLS and CDR2 YYNGEE. Trimming at V came to 0 bases and at J to 5 bases, leaving 7 bases not matched to a gene.

This clonotype has a count of ten or more. The chain couples TRBV20-1 to TRBJ2-7; tentatively, D is TRBD2 (6 bases). The CDR3 spans 14 residues. The germline CDR1 and CDR2 sequences are DFQATT and SNEGSKA (reference sequence). V was cut by 0 bases and J by 4 bases, with 13 bases left in between. The CDR3 DNA reads as TGCAGTGCTAGAGACGGTCGTGGGGGGTACGAGCAGTACTTC. Amino acid sequence: CSARDGRGGYEQYF.

The V call is TRBV20-1, the J call TRBJ1-4, with a weak D call TRBD1 (5 bases). Trimming took off 0 bases at V and 5 bases at J, with 16 bases between the two ends. The CDR3 extends over 16 amino acids. Germline-derived CDR1 and CDR2 are DFQATT and SNEGSKA (reference sequence). The CDR3 protein is CSARDSTGRRNEKLFF. CDR3 bases: TGCAGTGCTAGAGATTCCACGGGACGACGGAATGAAAAACTGTTTTTT.

This clonotype appeared many times. The chain has TRBV20-1 and TRBJ2-3; D is uncertain. This CDR3 has 11 residues. V lost 6 bases to trimming and J lost 7 bases, with 11 bases between them. Germline values: CDR1 DFQATT, CDR2 SNEGSKA (reference sequence). CDR3 residues: CSAYADYTQYF. CDR3 nucleotide sequence: TGCAGTGCCTACGCCGACTATACGCAGTATTTT.

This clonotype was picked up many times. The CDR3 DNA reads as TGTGCCAGCAGTGCTTACAGGGGCCTGAGCAATCAGCCCCAGCATTTT. Its protein is CASSAYRGLSNQPQHF. The chain combines TRBV27 with TRBJ1-5; TRBD1 agrees at 7 bases. The CDR3 is made up of 16 amino acids. Looked up from germline, CDR1 is MNHEY and CDR2 is SMNVEV (reference sequence). Trimming removed 5 bases from V and 1 base from J; junction bases left unmatched: 8.

In its sample, this clonotype was seen a few times. The gene calls are TRBV20-1 and TRBJ1-2; D might be TRBD1 (5 bases). The germline V gene has CDR1 DFQATT and CDR2 SNEGSKA (reference sequence). The V and J ends lost 2 bases and 1 base respectively, with 17 bases between them. CDR3 length: 16 amino acids. CDR3 in amino acids: CSARHLLPGLNYGYTF. CDR3 coding DNA: TGCAGTGCTAGACACCTGCTACCGGGGCTTAACTATGGCTACACCTTC.

This clonotype appeared many times. The chain employs TRBV30 and TRBJ2-3; perhaps D is TRBD1 or TRBD2 (5 bases each). Per the germline V gene, CDR1 is GTSNPN and CDR2 is SVGIG (reference sequence). This CDR3 spans 14 amino acids. Trimming shortened V by 1 base and J by 6 bases, and 14 bases separated the two germline ends. The CDR3 DNA follows: TGTGCCTGGAGTGAAGGACGGGGCTCTGATACGCAGTATTTT. Amino acids: CAWSEGRGSDTQYF.

This clonotype was found a few times. It may be a read error: a sequence one base away is much more abundant. The V gene is TRBV11-2, the J gene TRBJ2-1; D is unclear. V lost 7 bases to trimming and J lost 0 bases, with 10 bases between them. CDR1 and CDR2 from the germline V gene are SGHAT and FQNNGV. The CDR3 runs 14 residues. The CDR3 DNA reads TGTGCCAGCAACCGAGTCGCCTCCTACAATGAGCAGTTCTTC. Encoded protein: CASNRVASYNEQFF.

This clonotype was seen many times. This chain uses TRBV28 with TRBJ1-4; D remains unclear. CDR1 is MDHEN, CDR2 SYDVKM, per germline. V gave up 8 bases and J gave up 8 bases, with 9 bases separating them. The CDR3 is 11 amino acids. CDR3 nucleotides: TGTGCCAGCCGAAAGGGAGAAAAACTGTTTTTT. Residues: CASRKGEKLFF.

V is TRBV19 and J is TRBJ2-3; no clear D gene. Germline CDR1 reads LNHDA; CDR2 reads SQIVND (reference sequence). This CDR3 is 13 amino acids long. V shed 1 base and J shed 9 bases, with 11 bases lying between them. CDR3 DNA: TGTGCCAGTAGTATAGCGGCGAGCTACACGCAGTATTTT. This sequence encodes CASSIAASYTQYF.

V gene TRBV11-3 combines with J gene TRBJ2-5; no clear D gene. Trimming took 4 bases from V and 2 from J, leaving 8 bases between them. CDR3 length: 13 amino acids. Germline assignment: CDR1 SGHNT and CDR2 YENEEA. CDR3 loop: CASSYTSQETQYF. The CDR3 bases are TGTGCCAGCAGCTACACCTCTCAAGAGACCCAGTACTTC.